The subject of this entry is one TCR beta chain. CDR1 is SGHVS and CDR2 is FNYEAQ in the germline V gene. The V gene end was trimmed by 1 base and the J gene end by 0 bases; junction bases not matched to a gene: 10. This CDR3 region has 19 residues. The entry originates in a study of control samples from healthy donors and cancer patients. Method: immunoSEQ multiplex PCR; TCRdb's copy keeps in-frame clones and lacks some. The sample shows around 120,000 clones, over 75% of them seen only once. V and J are TRBV7-6 and TRBJ2-4, with 9 bases that match TRBD2. This receptor was identified in a man aged 55 to 70 in good health. Sequenced input: blood. CDR3 in amino acids: CASSLGASGETGAKNIQYF. CDR3 nucleotides: TGTGCCAGCAGCTTAGGAGCTAGCGGGGAGACCGGAGCCAAAAACATTCAGTACTTC.